This T cell receptor (beta chain) originates from a study of blood T cell repertoires in COVID-19. Some clones are missing from TCRdb's copy, which holds only in-frame ones; the method was immunoSEQ multiplex PCR. The top ten hold around 2% of the sample, which has approximately 310,000 clones, approximately 81% seen once. This clone was counted a single time. From germline, CDR1 is SGHTS and CDR2 YDEGEE. CDR3 length equals 15 residues. With 5 bases removed from V and 5 bases from J, the gap between germline ends came to 17 bases. The chain links TRBV5-8 to TRBJ1-5, with D tentatively TRBD1 (5 bases). The origin of this receptor is a woman aged 25 to 39 who had been exposed to COVID-19. Sequencing input: PBMCs or T cells enriched from blood (not recorded which). Written as DNA, the CDR3 is TGTGCCAGCAGGCCGACAGCGACTCGAGATCAGCCCCAGCATTTT. Its protein product is CASRPTATRDQPQHF.